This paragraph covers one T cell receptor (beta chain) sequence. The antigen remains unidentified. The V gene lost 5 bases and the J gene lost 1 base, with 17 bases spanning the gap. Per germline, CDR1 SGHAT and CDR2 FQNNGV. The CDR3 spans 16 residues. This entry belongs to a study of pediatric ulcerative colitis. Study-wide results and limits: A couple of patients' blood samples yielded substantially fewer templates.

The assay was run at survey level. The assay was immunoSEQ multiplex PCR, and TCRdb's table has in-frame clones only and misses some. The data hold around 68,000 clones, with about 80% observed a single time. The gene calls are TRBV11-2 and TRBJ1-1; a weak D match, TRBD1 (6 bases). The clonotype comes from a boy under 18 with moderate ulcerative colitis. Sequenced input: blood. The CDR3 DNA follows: TGTGCCAGCAGCACAGGAGGGGGGAGGGCGAACACTGAAGCTTTCTTT. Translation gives CASSTGGGRANTEAFF.